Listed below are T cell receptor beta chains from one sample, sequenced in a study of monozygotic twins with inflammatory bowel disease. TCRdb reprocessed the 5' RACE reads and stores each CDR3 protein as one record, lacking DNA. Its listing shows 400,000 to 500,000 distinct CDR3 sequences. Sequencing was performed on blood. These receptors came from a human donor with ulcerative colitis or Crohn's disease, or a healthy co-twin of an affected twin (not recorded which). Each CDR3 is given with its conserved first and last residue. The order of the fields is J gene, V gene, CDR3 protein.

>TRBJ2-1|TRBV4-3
CASSQAGSGRGNEQFF
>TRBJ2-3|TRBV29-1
CSVAPRLAGTDTQYF
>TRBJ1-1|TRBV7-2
CASTPQGPNTEAFF
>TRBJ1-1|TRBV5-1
CASSLFGGQLAENTEAFF
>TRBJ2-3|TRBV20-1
CSAGPSLSGRADTQYF
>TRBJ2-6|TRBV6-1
CASSRRQVPGANVLTF
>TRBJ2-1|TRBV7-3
CASSHLGPGSSYNEQFF
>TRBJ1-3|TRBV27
CAVFSGNTIYF
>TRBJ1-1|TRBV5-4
CASSLPGENTEAFF
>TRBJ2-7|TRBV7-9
CASSLAYGFDEQYF
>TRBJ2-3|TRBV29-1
CSVEGLQTGGIGTQYF
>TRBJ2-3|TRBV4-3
CASSQDEGGRDTQYF
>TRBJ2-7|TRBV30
CAWSWSRDEQYF
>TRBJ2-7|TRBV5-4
CASSLPGRSYEQYF
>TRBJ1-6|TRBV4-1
CASSQDRGDGYSPLHF
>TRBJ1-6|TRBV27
CASSLGWGILHF
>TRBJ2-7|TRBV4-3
CASSQDGGDGLYF
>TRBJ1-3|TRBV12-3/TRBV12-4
CASSSPTPGSSGNTIYF
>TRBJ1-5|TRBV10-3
CAISDASGLQHF
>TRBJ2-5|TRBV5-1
CASSHGLAGETQYF
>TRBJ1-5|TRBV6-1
CASSEMAGLNQPQHF
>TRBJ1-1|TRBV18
CASSPPGEAGYAFF
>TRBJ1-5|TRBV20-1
CSARVQGSGIGNQPQHF
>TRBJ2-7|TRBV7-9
CASSTSISYEQYF
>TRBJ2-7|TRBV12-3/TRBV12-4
CASSLGQDAEQYF
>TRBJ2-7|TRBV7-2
CASSPGSLLEQYF
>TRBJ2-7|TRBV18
CASSPGGEQYF
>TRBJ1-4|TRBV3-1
CASSHDGTGLTNEKLFF
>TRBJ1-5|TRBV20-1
CSASALSGNQPQHF
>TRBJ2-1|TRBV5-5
CASSSPQGSSYNEQFF
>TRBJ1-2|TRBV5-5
CASSLAPRQVGGYTF
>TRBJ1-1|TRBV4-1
CASSHRTGLNTEAFF
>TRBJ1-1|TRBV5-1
CASSLRTTGANTEAFF
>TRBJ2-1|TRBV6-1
CASTPRGAPLHNEQFF
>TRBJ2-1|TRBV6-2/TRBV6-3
CASSYGTGALYNEQFF
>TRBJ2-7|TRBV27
CASSLRATYEQYF
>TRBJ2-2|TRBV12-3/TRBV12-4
CASTREGAVAGELFF